This T cell receptor beta chain was found in a study of OX40 agonist ivuxolimab in advanced cancers. For context, the study as a whole: Ivuxolimab was an agonistic, fully human IgG2 monoclonal antibody directed against OX40 (CD134), a costimulatory receptor. Intravenous ivuxolimab was administered to patients every 2 weeks at six dose levels: 0.01, 0.1, 0.3, 1.5, 3 and 10 mg/kg. Among the roughly 52 dose-escalation patients, 19 had hepatocellular carcinoma, roughly 15 melanoma, 9 renal cell carcinoma and 9 head and neck cancer. A male proportion of almost 85% and a mean age of around 60 years, ranging from roughly 23 to 79, were recorded for the dose-escalation cohort. Prior anti-PD-1, anti-PD-L1 or anti-CTLA-4 therapy was permitted, and checkpoint inhibitors had been received by under 50% of dose-escalation patients. Partial responses occurred in three dose-escalation patients, of whom one had hepatocellular carcinoma and two had cutaneous melanoma. The purpose of peripheral TCRbeta sequencing was to test whether ivuxolimab changed TCR sequence diversity and led to clonal T-cell expansion. The monotherapy dose-escalation portion (N of about 57 patients) of the phase I ivuxolimab trial is reported in the paper.

This clone was seen a single time. No antigen is known for it. Base qualities are not at hand, and no much larger clone is one base apart. General findings and caveats noted by the study authors: In partial responders in the 0.1-3.0 mg/kg groups, normalized peripheral clonal expansion was found to be among the lowest, especially among CD8+ T cells. The antigen specificity of the peripheral T cells that underwent clonal expansion was not determined. After ivuxolimab, expanded clones were on average more numerous among CD8+ T cells than among CD4+ T cells. Low levels of normalized T-cell clonal expansion were also shown by some nonresponding patients. At doses of 0.1 to 3.0 mg/kg, clonal expansion of both CD4+ and CD8+ T cells in blood was seen between baseline and week 6.

To sequence the TCRbeta CDR3 region, genomic DNA was isolated from the sorted cells. The immunoSEQ Assay was used to sequence the TCRbeta CDR3 regions. The table was pulled from immuneACCESS by TCRdb, which kept in-frame rearrangements only. Such tables lose some clones; where checked, under half of the loss comes from unresolved V genes, and the rest has no known cause. In all, the sample holds over 85,000 clones, and about 92% of those were seen once. The ten biggest clones cover roughly 1.5% of the sample. The trial excluded patients who had a history of autoimmune disease or who were on systemic immunosuppression. Peripheral blood for TCR sequencing was drawn from every dose cohort at baseline, at cycle 4 day 1 and at cycle 7 day 1. The samples were taken from a phase I, first-in-human, multicenter, open-label dose-escalation trial of ivuxolimab. Adults with locally advanced or metastatic melanoma, renal cell, hepatocellular, or head and neck squamous cell carcinoma were enrolled in the trial. CD4+ and CD8+ T cells were sorted separately from peripheral blood before TCR sequencing.

This TCR was sampled from an adult with an advanced solid tumor such as melanoma, head and neck, liver or kidney cancer. The source material was CD4+ or CD8+ T cells sorted from blood, sampled in a trial of the OX40 agonist ivuxolimab.

The sequence in DNA is TGCGCCAGCAGCTTGGACTATCCGAGCCAAGAGACCCAGTACTTC. It specifies CASSLDYPSQETQYF. This chain is built from TRBV5-1 and TRBJ2-5; the D gene is not confidently resolved. From its cysteine to its phenylalanine, the CDR3 spans 15 amino acids. The DNA shown is the 45-base CDR3, in frame from base 1. V is cut by 0 bases and J by 1 base, and the space between the germline ends is 10 bases. In the germline V gene, CDR1 corresponds to SGHRS and CDR2 to YFSETQ.